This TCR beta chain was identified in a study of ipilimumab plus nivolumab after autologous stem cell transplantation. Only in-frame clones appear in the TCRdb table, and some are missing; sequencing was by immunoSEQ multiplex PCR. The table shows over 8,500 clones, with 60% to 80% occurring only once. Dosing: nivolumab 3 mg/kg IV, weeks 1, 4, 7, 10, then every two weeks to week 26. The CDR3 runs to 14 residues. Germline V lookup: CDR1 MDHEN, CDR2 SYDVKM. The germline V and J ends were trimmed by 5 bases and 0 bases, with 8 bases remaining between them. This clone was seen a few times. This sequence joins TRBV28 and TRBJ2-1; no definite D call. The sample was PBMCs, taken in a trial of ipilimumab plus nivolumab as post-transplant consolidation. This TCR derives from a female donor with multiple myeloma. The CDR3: CASSRLRSYNEQFF. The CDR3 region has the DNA TGTGCCAGCAGTCGACTGCGCTCCTACAATGAGCAGTTCTTC.